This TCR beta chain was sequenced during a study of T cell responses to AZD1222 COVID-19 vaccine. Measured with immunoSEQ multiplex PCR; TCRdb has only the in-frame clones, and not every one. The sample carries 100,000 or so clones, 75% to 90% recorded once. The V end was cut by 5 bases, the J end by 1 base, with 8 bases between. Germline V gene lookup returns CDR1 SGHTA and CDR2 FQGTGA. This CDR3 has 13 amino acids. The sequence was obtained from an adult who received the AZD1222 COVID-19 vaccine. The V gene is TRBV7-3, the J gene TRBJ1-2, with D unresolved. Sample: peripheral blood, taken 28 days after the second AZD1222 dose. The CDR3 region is CASSPEINYGYTF. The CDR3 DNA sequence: TGTGCCAGCAGCCCCGAAATTAACTATGGCTACACCTTC.